The 13 T cell receptor beta chains listed next were all sequenced from one sample in a study of radiation and T cells in renal cell carcinoma. This table comes from immunoSEQ multiplex PCR, and its TCRdb copy is limited to in-frame clones, with some not included. The sample includes tens of thousands of clones, around four fifths seen only once; the top ten take roughly 8.8%. Time point here: blood 4 weeks post-SBRT, at nephrectomy. The treatment here: 15 Gy SBRT to primary tumor, nephrectomy 4 weeks later. The sequencing here drew on blood, taken from a patient whose treatment included radiotherapy and nephrectomy. Receptor source: a man aged 45-60 years with renal cell carcinoma.

The rearrangement uses TRBV6-5 and TRBJ2-2; 7 bases are a match to TRBD1. Germline trimming cut 3 bases from V and 5 bases from J; bases unmatched to any gene: 6. The CDR3 has 15 residues. Germline values: CDR1 MNHEY, CDR2 SVGAGI. As DNA, the CDR3 is TGTGCCAGCAGTTATACGCAGGGGGTAACCGGGGAGCTGTTTTTT. Its protein is CASSYTQGVTGELFF.

The rearrangement joins TRBV27 to TRBJ2-6; 7 bases agree with TRBD1. The CDR3 spans 18 residues. The germline V gene encodes CDR1 MNHEY and CDR2 SMNVEV (reference sequence). J lost 0 bases, V lost 8 bases, and 13 bases had no gene match. Here the CDR3 reads CASQDRPPRISGANVLTF. The CDR3 nucleotides read TGTGCCAGCCAGGACAGGCCTCCAAGGATCTCTGGGGCCAACGTCCTGACTTTC. Full variable domain (remainder filled in from reference TRBV27 and TRBJ2-6): EAQVTQNPRYLITVTGKKLTVTCSQNMNHEYMSWYRQDPGLGLRQIYYSMNVEVTDKGDVPEGYKVSRKEKRNFPLILESPSPNQTSLYFCASQDRPPRISGANVLTFGAGSRLTVL.

The chain combines TRBV5-1 with TRBJ1-6; D is perhaps TRBD1 (5 bases). V was clipped by 6 bases and J by 4 bases, with 23 bases between them. Germline values: CDR1 SGHRS, CDR2 YFSETQ. CDR3 length equals 18 residues. CDR3 nucleotide sequence: TGCGCCAGCAAAATCGGGGGAAGGCCGAGCACATATAATTCACCCCTCCACTTT. It translates to CASKIGGRPSTYNSPLHF.

The chain links TRBV19 to TRBJ1-4; D unresolved. Looked up from germline, CDR1 is LNHDA and CDR2 is SQIVND (reference sequence). V lost 6 bases to trimming and J lost 4 bases, with 21 bases between them. This CDR3 has 17 residues. The CDR3 reads CASSLEGSMEFNEKLFF. The CDR3 DNA is TGTGCCAGTAGCCTGGAAGGGTCGATGGAATTTAATGAAAAACTGTTTTTT.

V usage is TRBV10-1 and J usage is TRBJ1-5; the D is unclear. The CDR3 covers 12 residues. CDR1 is WNHNN, CDR2 SYGVQD, per germline (reference sequence). Trimming took 3 bases from V and 6 from J, leaving 6 bases between them. CDR3 loop: CASSDGGQPQHF. DNA of the CDR3: TGCGCCAGCAGTGATGGTGGTCAGCCCCAGCATTTT.

The rearrangement uses TRBV6-5 and TRBJ2-7, with D tentatively TRBD2 (5 bases). The germline V gene has CDR1 MNHEY and CDR2 SVGAGI. This CDR3 comprises 14 residues. V lost 6 bases, J lost 0 bases, and 12 bases lay in between. The CDR3 loop reads CASSLSAPSYEQYF. CDR3 in DNA: TGTGCCAGCAGCCTTAGCGCCCCCTCCTACGAGCAGTACTTC.

The V gene is TRBV7-2, the J gene TRBJ2-7, with D possibly matching TRBD2 (6 bases). Germline V gene lookup returns CDR1 SGHTA and CDR2 FQGNSA. V was pared by 1 base and J by 3 bases, with 16 bases between. This CDR3 comprises 16 residues. The CDR3 DNA is TGTGCCAGCAGCTTAGTCGGTCAGGGAGGCGGCTACGAGCAGTACTTC. This translates into CASSLVGQGGGYEQYF.

This chain links TRBV4-2 with TRBJ2-3; D uncertain. The CDR3 consists of 16 residues. In germline, CDR1 is LGHNA, CDR2 YNFKEQ. Trimming cost V 4 bases and J 0 bases, with 14 bases left between them. This CDR3 is CASSLGGLTSTDTQYF. CDR3 sequence (DNA): TGTGCCAGCAGCCTGGGCGGTTTAACTAGCACAGATACGCAGTATTTT.

This chain connects TRBV7-9 to TRBJ2-7; the D gene could be TRBD1 or TRBD2 (5 bases each). Germline CDR1 reads SEHNR; CDR2 reads FQNEAQ (reference sequence). The CDR3 loop spans 13 amino acids. Trimming stripped 10 bases from V and 1 base from J, with 14 bases between. CDR3 amino acids: CATAPGQSYEQYF. CDR3 in DNA: TGTGCCACCGCACCGGGGCAGTCCTACGAGCAGTACTTC.

The chain carries TRBV19 and TRBJ2-1, with 10 positions matching TRBD2. Germline V gene sequence: CDR1 LNHDA, CDR2 SQIVND (reference sequence). CDR3 size: 18 residues. With V trimmed by 0 bases and J by 7 bases, 12 bases remained unmatched. The CDR3 DNA sequence: TGTGCCAGTAGTATAGATGCCCCAATTCTAGCGGGAGAGAATGAGCAGTTCTTC. Translation: CASSIDAPILAGENEQFF.

This chain links TRBV27 with TRBJ2-6; possible D gene TRBD2, 5 bases. Germline loops: CDR1 MNHEY, CDR2 SMNVEV (reference sequence). CDR3 length: 17 residues. V lost 6 bases, J lost 0 bases, and 15 bases lay in between. CDR3 coding DNA: TGTGCCAGCAGCCAAGGAGGTGGAAACTCTGGGGCCAACGTCCTGACTTTC. Amino acids: CASSQGGGNSGANVLTF.

The chain uses TRBV10-3 and TRBJ2-2; the match to TRBD1 covers 8 bases. V shed 1 base, J shed 0 bases, and the junction held 16 bases outside the gene matches. The CDR3 is 21 amino acids. Germline values: CDR1 ENHRY, CDR2 SYGVKD. CDR3 DNA sequence: TGTGCCATCAGTGAGTTGAACGCCAGGGGGCTACGCGGAACGAACACCGGGGAGCTGTTTTTT. Translation: CAISELNARGLRGTNTGELFF.

The V call is TRBV27, the J call TRBJ2-1; D possibly uses TRBD1 or TRBD2 (5 bases each). V dropped 3 bases and J dropped 5 bases, with 11 bases sitting between them. The germline gives CDR1 MNHEY, CDR2 SMNVEV (reference sequence). The CDR3 runs 14 residues. The CDR3 spells CASSFNGADNEQFF. As DNA, the CDR3 is TGTGCCAGCAGTTTTAACGGGGCTGACAATGAGCAGTTCTTC.